These 6 T cell receptor beta chains originate from one sample sequenced in a study of blood T cell repertoires in COVID-19 (dated by TCRdb to 2018 to 2021). The library was generated by the immunoSEQ multiplex PCR assay. TCRdb took over this immuneACCESS table, retaining in-frame rearrangements with V and J assigned. Such tables are incomplete; in checked studies, under half of the missing clones stem from an unresolved V gene, and the remainder is unexplained. The sample includes some 170,000 clones, with 87% observed a single time. The ten largest clones represent more than 1.5% of the sample. The material sequenced was peripheral blood. The receptors here all came from a woman aged 50 to 60 with acute or convalescent COVID-19.

The V gene is TRBV18, the J gene TRBJ1-2; D is unclear. V was shortened by 6 bases and J by 8 bases, with 16 bases between the two germline ends. The CDR3 consists of 13 residues. Germline CDR1 reads KGHSH; CDR2 reads LQKENI. The CDR3 region has the DNA TGTGCCAGCTCGCTCCTCGAGGGCCGAGGCTACACCTTC. Translation: CASSLLEGRGYTF.

The chain couples TRBV11-2 to TRBJ1-4; 9 bases line up with TRBD1. V dropped 1 base and J dropped 8; count of bases not matched to a gene: 2. Germline CDR1 reads SGHAT; CDR2 reads FQNNGV. This CDR3 region has 14 residues. The CDR3 loop is CASSLGDREEKLFF. The CDR3 bases are TGTGCCAGCAGCTTAGGGGACAGGGAGGAAAAACTGTTTTTT.

The chain has TRBV29-1 and TRBJ2-1; 13 bases fit TRBD2. Germline CDR1 SQVTM, CDR2 ANQGSEA. V trimming: 3 bases; J trimming: 8 bases; junction bases outside the gene matches: 10. The CDR3 contains 16 residues. CDR3 loop: CSVDQGLAGVGDEQFF. The DNA for the CDR3 is TGCAGCGTTGATCAAGGACTAGCGGGAGTTGGCGATGAGCAGTTCTTC.

The chain recombines TRBV7-8 with TRBJ2-7; D gene unclear. V was clipped by 1 base and J by 7 bases, with 11 bases between them. This CDR3 spans 13 amino acids. The germline V gene has CDR1 SGHVS and CDR2 FQNEAQ. CDR3 sequence (DNA): TGTGCCAGCAGCTTAGTAGCCCCGGGTGAGCAGTACTTC. It is translated as CASSLVAPGEQYF. The full variable domain, rest sourced from reference TRBV7-8 and TRBJ2-7, is GAGVSQSPRYKVAKRGQDVALRCDPISGHVSLFWYQQALGQGPEFLTYFQNEAQLDKSGLPSDRFFAERPEGSVSTLKIQRTQQEDSAVYLCASSLVAPGEQYFGPGTRLTVT.

The rearrangement links TRBV18 to TRBJ1-1, with D possibly being TRBD1 (5 bases). CDR1 and CDR2 (germline): KGHSH, LQKENI. The CDR3 extends over 14 amino acids. Trimming removed 6 bases from V and 4 bases from J, with 15 bases in between. The CDR3 loop reads CASSPGGGSTEAFF. CDR3 DNA sequence: TGTGCCAGCTCTCCCGGGGGAGGGAGCACTGAAGCTTTCTTT.

This clone was seen only once. This chain connects TRBV10-3 to TRBJ1-3, with TRBD1 matching over 7 bases. V lost 6 bases and J lost 3; bases outside the gene matches: 2. Per the germline V gene, CDR1 is ENHRY and CDR2 is SYGVKD. The CDR3 has 13 amino acids. DNA for the CDR3: TGTGCCATCAGCGACAGGGATGGAAACACCATATATTTT. Its translation is CAISDRDGNTIYF.